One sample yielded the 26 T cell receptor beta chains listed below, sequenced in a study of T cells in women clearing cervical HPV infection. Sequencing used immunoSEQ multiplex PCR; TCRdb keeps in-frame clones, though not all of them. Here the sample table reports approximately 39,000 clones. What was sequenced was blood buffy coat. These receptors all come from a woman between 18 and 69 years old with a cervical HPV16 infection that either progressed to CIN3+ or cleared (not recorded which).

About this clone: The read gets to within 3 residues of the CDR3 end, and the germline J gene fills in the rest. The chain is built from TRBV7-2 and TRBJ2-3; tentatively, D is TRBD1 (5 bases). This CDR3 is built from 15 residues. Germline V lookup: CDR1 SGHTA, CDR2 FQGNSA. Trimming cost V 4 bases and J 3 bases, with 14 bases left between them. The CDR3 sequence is CASSSQGGRTDTQYF. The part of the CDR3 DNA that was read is TGTGCCAGCAGCTCCCAGGGTGGCAGAACAGATACG.

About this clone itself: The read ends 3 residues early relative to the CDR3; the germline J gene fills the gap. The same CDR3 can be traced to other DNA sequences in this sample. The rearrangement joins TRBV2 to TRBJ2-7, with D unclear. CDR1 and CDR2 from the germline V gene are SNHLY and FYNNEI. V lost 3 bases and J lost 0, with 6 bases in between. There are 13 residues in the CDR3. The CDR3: CASSDSNSYEQYF. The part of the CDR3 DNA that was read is TGTGCCAGCAGTGATTCCAACTCCTACGAG.

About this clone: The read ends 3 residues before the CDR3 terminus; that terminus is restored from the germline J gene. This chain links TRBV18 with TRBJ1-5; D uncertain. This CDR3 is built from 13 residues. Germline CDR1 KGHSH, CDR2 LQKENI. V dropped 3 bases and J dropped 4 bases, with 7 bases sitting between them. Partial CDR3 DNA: TGTGCCAGCTCACCTCAGGCGAATCAGCCC. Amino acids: CASSPQANQP. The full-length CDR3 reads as CASSPQANQPQHF. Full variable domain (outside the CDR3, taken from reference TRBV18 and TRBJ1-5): NAGVMQNPRHLVRRRGQEARLRCSPMKGHSHVYWYRQLPEEGLKFMVYLQKENIIDESGMPKERFSAEFPKEGPSILRIQQVVRGDSAAYFCASSPQANQPQHFGDGTRLSIL.

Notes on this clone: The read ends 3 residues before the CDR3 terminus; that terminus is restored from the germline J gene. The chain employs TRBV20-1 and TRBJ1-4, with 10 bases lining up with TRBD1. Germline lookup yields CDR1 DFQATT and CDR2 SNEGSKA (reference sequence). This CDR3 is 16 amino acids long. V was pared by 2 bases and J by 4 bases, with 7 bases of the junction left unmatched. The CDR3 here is CSARKDRGSFNEKLFF. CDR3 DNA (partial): TGCAGTGCTAGAAAGGACAGGGGGTCGTTTAATGAAAAA.

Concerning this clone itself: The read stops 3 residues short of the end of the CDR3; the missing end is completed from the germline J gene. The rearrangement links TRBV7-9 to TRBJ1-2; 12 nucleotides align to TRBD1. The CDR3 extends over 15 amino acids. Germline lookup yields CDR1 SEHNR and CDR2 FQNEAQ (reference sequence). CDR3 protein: CASRTRDRGPYDYTF. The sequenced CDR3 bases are TGTGCCAGCAGGACCCGGGACAGGGGGCCTTACGAC.

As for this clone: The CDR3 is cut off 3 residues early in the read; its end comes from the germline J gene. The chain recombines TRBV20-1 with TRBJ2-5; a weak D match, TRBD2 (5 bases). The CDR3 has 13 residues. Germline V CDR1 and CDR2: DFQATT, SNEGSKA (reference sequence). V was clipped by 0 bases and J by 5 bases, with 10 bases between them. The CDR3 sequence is CSARDWRAETQYF. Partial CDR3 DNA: TGCAGTGCTAGAGATTGGCGGGCGGAGACC.

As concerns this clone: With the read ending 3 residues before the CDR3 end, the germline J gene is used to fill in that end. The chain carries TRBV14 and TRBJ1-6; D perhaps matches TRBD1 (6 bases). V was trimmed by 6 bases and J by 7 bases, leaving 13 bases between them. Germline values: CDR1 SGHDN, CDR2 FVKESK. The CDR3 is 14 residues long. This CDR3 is CASRGGIKNSPLHF. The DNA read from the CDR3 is TGTGCCAGCAGAGGGGGAATAAAAAATTCACCC.

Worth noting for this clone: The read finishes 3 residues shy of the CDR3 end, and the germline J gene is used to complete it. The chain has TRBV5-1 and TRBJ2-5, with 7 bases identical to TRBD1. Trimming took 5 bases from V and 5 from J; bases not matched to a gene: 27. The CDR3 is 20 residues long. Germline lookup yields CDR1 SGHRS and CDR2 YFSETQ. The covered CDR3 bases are TGCGCCAGCAGTAATGAGGGGGCGTTGGCCACAGCCCGACTTAAGGAGACC. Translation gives CASSNEGALATARLKET. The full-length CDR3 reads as CASSNEGALATARLKETQYF.

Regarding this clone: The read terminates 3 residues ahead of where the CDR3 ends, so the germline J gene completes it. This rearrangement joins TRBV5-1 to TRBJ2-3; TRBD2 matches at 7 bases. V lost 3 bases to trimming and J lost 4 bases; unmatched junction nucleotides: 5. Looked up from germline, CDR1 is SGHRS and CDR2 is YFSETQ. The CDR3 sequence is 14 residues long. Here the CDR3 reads CASSSRTSADTQYF. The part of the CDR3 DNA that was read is TGCGCCAGCAGCTCTAGGACTAGTGCAGATACG.

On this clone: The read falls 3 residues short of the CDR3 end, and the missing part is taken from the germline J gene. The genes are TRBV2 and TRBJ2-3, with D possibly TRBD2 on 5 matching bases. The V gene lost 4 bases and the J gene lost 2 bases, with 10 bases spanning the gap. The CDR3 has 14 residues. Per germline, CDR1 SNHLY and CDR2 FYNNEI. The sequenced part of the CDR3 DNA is TGTGCCAGCAGTGTGAGCGGATACACAGATACG. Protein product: CASSVSGYTDT. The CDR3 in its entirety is CASSVSGYTDTQYF.

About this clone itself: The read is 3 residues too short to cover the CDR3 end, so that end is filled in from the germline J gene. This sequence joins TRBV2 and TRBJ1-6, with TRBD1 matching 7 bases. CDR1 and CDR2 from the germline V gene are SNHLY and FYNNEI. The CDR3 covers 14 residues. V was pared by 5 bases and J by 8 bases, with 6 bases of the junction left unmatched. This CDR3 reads CASSPGTVYSPLHF. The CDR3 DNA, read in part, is TGTGCCAGCAGTCCCGGGACAGTATATTCACCC.

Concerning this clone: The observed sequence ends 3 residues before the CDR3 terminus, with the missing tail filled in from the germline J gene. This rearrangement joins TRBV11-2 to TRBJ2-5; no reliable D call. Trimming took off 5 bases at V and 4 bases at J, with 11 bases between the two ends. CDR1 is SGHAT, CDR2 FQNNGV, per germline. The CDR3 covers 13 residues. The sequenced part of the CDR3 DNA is TGTGCCAGCAGCCCTACGATCGTAGAGACC. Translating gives CASSPTIVET. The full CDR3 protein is CASSPTIVETQYF.

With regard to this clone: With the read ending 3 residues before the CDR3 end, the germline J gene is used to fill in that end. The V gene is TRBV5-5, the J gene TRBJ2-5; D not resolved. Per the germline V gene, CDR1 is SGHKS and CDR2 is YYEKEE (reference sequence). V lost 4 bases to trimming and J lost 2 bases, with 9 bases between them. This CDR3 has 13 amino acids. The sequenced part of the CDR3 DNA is TGTGCCAGCAGCGCACAACCTCAAGAGACC. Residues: CASSAQPQET. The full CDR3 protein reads CASSAQPQETQYF.

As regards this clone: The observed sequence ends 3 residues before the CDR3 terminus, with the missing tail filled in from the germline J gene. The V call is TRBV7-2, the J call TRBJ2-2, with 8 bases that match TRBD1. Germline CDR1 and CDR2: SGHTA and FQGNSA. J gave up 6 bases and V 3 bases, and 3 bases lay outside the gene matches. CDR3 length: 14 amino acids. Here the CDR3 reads CASSFRTGSGELFF. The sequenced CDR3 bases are TGTGCCAGCAGCTTCCGGACAGGGTCCGGGGAG.

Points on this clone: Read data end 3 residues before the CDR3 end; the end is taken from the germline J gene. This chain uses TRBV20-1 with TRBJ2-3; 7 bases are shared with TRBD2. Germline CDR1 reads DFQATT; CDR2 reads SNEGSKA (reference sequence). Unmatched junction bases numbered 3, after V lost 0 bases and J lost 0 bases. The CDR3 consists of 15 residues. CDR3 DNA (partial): TGCAGTGCTAGAGATGCGGGGGTTAGCACAGATACG. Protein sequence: CSARDAGVSTDT. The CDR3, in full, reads CSARDAGVSTDTQYF.

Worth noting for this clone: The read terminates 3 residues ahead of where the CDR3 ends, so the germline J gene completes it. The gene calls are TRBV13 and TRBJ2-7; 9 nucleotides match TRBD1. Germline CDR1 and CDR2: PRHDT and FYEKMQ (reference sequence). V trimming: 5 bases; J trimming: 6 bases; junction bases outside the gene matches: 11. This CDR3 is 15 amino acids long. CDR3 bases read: TGTGCCAGCAGCAACACCGGGACAGGGTACTCCGAG. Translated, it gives CASSNTGTGYSE. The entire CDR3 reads CASSNTGTGYSEQYF.

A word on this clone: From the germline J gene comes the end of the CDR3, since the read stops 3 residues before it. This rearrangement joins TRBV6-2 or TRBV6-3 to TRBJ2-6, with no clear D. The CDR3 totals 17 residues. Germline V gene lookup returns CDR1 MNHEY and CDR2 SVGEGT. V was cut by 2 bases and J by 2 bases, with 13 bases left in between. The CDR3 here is CASSYSPVLPGANVLTF. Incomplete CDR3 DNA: TGTGCCAGCAGTTACAGCCCTGTACTTCCTGGGGCCAACGTC.

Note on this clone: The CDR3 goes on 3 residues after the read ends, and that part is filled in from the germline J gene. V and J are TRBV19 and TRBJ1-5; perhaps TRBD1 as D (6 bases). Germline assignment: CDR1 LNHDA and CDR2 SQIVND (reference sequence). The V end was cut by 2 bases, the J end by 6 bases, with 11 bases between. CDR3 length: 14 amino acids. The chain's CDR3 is CASSITGGFQPQHF. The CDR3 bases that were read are TGTGCCAGTAGTATAACGGGGGGCTTTCAGCCC.

CDR3 DNA, as far as it was read: TGTGCCAGCAGCCAATCAAGACTAGTAGGATTCACCGGGGAG. It codes for CASSQSRLVGFTGE. The entire CDR3 reads CASSQSRLVGFTGELFF. This chain joins TRBV14 and TRBJ2-2, with D tentatively TRBD2 (6 bases). Coverage ceases 3 residues before the CDR3 finishes, and the germline J gene fills in the end. This CDR3 spans 17 amino acids. Germline CDR1 is SGHDN and CDR2 is FVKESK. V was trimmed by 2 bases and J by 4 bases, leaving 17 bases between them.

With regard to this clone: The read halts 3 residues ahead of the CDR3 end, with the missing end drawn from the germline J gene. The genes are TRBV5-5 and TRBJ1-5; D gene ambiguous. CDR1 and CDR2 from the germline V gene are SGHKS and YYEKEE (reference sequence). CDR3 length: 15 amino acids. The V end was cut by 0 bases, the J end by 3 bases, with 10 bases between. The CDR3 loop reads CASSLDSSYNQPQHF. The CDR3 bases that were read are TGTGCCAGCAGCTTGGACAGTTCCTACAATCAGCCC.

The part of the CDR3 DNA that was read is TGTGCCATCGCAACAGAGAACTATGGC. This translates into CAIATENYG. The full CDR3 is CAIATENYGYTF. The chain recombines TRBV10-3 with TRBJ1-2; D ambiguous. The read halts 3 residues ahead of the CDR3 end, with the missing end drawn from the germline J gene. Germline loops: CDR1 ENHRY, CDR2 SYGVKD. The CDR3 runs 12 residues. The V and J ends lost 8 bases and 2 bases respectively, with 9 bases between them.

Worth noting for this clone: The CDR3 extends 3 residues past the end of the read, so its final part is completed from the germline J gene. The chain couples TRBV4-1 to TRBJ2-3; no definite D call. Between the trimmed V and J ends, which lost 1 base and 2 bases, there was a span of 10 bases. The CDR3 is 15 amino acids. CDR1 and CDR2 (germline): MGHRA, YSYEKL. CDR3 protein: CASSQGGLPTDTQYF. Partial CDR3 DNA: TGCGCCAGCAGCCAAGGTGGCCTTCCCACAGATACG.

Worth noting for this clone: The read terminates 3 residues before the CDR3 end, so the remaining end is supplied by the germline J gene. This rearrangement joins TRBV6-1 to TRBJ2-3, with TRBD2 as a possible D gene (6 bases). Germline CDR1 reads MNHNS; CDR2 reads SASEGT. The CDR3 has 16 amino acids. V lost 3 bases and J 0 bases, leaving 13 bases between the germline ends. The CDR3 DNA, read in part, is TGTGCCAGCAGTGAGGGCATAGCGGAGAGCACAGATACG. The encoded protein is CASSEGIAESTDT. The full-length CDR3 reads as CASSEGIAESTDTQYF.

The CDR3 is CATWEQGSSYEQYF. The sequenced part of the CDR3 DNA is TGTGCCACCTGGGAACAGGGTTCCTCCTACGAG. The V call is TRBV10-3, the J call TRBJ2-7; perhaps TRBD1 as D (6 bases). The read ends 3 residues shy of where the CDR3 ends; the end is completed using the germline J gene. Trimming pared 10 bases from V and 0 bases from J, leaving 16 bases between. Germline CDR1 reads ENHRY; CDR2 reads SYGVKD. The CDR3 totals 14 residues.

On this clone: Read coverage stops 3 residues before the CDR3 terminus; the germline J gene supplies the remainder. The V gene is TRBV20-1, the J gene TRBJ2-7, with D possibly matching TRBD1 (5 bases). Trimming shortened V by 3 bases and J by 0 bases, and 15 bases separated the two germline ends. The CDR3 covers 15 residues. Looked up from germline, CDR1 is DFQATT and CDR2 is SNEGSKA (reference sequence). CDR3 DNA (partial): TGCAGTGCTAGCCCCCAGGGAAGGAGCTCCTACGAG. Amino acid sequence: CSASPQGRSSYE. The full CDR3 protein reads CSASPQGRSSYEQYF.

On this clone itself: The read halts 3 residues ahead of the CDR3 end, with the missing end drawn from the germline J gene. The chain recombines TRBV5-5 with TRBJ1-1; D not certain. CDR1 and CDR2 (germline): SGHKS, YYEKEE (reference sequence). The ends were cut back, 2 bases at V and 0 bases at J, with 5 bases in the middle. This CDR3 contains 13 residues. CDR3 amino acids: CASSFQMNTEAFF. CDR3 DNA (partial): TGTGCCAGCAGCTTCCAGATGAACACTGAA.